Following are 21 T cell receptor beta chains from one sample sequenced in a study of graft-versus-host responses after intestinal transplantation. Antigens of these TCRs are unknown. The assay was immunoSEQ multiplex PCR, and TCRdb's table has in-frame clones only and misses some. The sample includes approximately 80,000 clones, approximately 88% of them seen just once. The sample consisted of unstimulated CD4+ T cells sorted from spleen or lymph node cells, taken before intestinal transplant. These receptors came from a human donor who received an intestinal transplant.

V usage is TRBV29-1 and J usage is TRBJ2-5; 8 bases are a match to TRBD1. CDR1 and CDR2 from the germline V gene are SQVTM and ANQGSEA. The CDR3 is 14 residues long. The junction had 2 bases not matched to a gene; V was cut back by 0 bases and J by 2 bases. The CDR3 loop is CSVEDRGRQETQYF. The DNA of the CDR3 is TGCAGCGTTGAAGACAGGGGGCGTCAAGAGACCCAGTACTTC.

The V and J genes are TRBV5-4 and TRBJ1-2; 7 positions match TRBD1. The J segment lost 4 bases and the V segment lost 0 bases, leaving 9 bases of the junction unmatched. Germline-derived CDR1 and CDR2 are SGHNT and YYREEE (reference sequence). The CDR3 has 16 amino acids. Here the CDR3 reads CASSLGVGQGVYGYTF. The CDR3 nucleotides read TGTGCCAGCAGCTTGGGAGTTGGGCAGGGGGTCTATGGCTACACCTTC.

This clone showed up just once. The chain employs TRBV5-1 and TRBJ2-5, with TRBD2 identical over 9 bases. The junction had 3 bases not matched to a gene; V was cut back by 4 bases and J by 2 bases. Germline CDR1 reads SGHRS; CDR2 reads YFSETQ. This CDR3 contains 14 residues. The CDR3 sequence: CASSTTSGQETQYF. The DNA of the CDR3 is TGCGCCAGCAGCACGACTAGCGGACAAGAGACCCAGTACTTC.

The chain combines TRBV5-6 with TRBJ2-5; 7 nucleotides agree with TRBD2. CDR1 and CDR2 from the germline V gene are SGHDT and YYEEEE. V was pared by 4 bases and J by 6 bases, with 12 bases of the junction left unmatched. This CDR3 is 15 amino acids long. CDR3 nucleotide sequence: TGTGCCAGCAGCCGGGCTAGCGGTAGGGGCCAGACCCAGTACTTC. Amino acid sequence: CASSRASGRGQTQYF.

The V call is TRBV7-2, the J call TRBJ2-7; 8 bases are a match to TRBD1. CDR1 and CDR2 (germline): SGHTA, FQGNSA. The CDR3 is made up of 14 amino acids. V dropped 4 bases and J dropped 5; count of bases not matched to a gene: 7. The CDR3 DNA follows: TGTGCCAGCAGCTCGTTGGACAGGGTCCACGAGCAGTACTTC. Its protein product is CASSSLDRVHEQYF.

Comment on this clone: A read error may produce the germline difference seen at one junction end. CDR3 in DNA: TGTGCCAGCAGCTTGGCCGGGGGTTTGAATACTGAAGCTTTCTTT. Its translation is CASSLAGGLNTEAFF. This chain links TRBV5-4 with TRBJ1-1; the D gene is possibly TRBD1 (5 bases). CDR1 and CDR2 (germline): SGHNT, YYREEE (reference sequence). CDR3 length: 15 residues.

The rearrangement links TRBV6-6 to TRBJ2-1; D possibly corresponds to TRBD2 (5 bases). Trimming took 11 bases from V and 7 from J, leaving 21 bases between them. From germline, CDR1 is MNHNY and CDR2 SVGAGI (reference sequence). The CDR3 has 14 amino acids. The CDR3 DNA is TGTGCCTCGGTGGCAGTGGGAGTTCAAAATGAGCAGTTCTTC. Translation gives CASVAVGVQNEQFF.

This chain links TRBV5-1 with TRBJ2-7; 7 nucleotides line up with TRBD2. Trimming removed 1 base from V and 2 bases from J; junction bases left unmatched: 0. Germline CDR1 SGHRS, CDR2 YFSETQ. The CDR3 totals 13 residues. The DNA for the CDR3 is TGCGCCAGCAGCTTGAGCGGGGCCTACGAGCAGTACTTC. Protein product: CASSLSGAYEQYF.

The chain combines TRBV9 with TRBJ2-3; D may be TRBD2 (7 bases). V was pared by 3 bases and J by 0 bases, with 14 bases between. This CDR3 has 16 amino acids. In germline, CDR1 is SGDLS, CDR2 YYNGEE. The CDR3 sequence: CASSGGGGVSTDTQYF. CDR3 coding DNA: TGTGCCAGCAGCGGGGGGGGCGGGGTTAGCACAGATACGCAGTATTTT.

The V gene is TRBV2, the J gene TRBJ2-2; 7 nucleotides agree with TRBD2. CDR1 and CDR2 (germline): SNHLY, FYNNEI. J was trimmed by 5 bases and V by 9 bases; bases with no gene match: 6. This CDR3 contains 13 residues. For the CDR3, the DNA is TGTGCCAGTGGGGGGGTGAGGACCGGGGAGCTGTTTTTT. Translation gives CASGGVRTGELFF.

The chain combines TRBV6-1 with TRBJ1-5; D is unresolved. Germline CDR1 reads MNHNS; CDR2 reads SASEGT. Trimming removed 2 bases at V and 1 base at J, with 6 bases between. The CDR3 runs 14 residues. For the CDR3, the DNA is TGTGCCAGCAGTGAACAGGAAAGCAATCAGCCCCAGCATTTT. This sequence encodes CASSEQESNQPQHF.

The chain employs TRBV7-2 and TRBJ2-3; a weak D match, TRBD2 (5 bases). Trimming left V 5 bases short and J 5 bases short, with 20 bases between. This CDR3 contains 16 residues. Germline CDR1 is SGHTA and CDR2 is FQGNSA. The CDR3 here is CASSAGLFSWGDTQYF. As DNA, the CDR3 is TGTGCCAGCAGCGCCGGACTTTTTTCCTGGGGAGATACGCAGTATTTT.

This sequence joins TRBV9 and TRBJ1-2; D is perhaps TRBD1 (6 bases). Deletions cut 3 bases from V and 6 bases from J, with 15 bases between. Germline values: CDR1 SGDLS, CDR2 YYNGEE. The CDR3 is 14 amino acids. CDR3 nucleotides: TGTGCCAGCAGCGGGACGACAGGCGTGGATGGCTACACCTTC. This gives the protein CASSGTTGVDGYTF.

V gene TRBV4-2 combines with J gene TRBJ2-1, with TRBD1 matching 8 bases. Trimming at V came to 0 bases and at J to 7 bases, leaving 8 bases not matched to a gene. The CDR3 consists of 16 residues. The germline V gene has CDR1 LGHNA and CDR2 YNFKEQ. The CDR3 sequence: CASSQERGQVGNEQFF. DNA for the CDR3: TGTGCCAGCAGCCAAGAACGGGGACAGGTCGGGAATGAGCAGTTCTTC.

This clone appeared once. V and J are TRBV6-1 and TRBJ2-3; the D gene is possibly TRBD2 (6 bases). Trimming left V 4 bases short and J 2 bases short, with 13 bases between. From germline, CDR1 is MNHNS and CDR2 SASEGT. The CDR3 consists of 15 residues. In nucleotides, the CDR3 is TGTGCCAGCAGTGCGCGCGGGGCTACCACAGATACGCAGTATTTT. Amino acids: CASSARGATTDTQYF.

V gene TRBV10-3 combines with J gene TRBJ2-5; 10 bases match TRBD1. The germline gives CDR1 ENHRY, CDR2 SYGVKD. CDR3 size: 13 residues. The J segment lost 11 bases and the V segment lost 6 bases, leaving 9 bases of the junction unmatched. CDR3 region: CAISMTGGREQYF. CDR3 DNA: TGTGCCATCAGCATGACAGGGGGCCGAGAGCAGTACTTC.

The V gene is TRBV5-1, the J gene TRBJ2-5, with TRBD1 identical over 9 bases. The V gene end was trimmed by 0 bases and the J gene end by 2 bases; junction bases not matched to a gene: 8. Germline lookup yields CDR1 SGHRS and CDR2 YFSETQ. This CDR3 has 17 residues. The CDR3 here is CASSLGTGGGGQETQYF. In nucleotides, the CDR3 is TGCGCCAGCAGCTTGGGAACAGGGGGCGGGGGTCAAGAGACCCAGTACTTC.

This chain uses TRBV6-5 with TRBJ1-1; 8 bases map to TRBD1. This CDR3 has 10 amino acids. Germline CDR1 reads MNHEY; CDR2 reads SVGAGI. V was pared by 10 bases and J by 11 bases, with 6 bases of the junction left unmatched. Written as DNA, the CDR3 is TGTGCCACCCGACAGGGGAGGGCTTTCTTT. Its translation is CATRQGRAFF.

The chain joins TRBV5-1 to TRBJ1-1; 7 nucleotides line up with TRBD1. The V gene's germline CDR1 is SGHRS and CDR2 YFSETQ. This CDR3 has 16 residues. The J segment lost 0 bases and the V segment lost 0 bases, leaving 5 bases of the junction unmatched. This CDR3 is CASSLGQGVMNTEAFF. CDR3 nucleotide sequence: TGCGCCAGCAGCTTGGGACAGGGAGTCATGAACACTGAAGCTTTCTTT.

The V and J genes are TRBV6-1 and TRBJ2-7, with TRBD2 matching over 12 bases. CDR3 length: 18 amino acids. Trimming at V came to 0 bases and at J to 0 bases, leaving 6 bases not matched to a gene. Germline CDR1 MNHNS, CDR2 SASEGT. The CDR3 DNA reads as TGTGCCAGCAGTGAAGCGGTAGGGGGACTAGCGGGCTCCTACGAGCAGTACTTC. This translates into CASSEAVGGLAGSYEQYF.

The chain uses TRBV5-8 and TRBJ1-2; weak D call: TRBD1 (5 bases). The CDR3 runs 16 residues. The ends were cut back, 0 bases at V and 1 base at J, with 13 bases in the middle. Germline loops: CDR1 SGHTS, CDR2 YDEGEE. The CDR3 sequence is CASSLDLGLLNYGYTF. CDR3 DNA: TGTGCCAGCAGCTTGGACCTGGGACTGCTTAACTATGGCTACACCTTC.